This TCR beta chain was sequenced for a study of blood T cells in healthy people across ages. The germline gives CDR1 MGHRA, CDR2 YSYEKL. This CDR3 comprises 15 residues. The trim removed 3 bases at V and 8 bases at J, leaving 8 bases unmatched. This clonotype has a handful of counts. Russia was home to the donors, healthy Caucasian individuals aged about 6 to 90. The authors ran a second PCR of about 7 to 11 cycles using a sample-barcoded 5' primer and a J-beta primer mix. One entry per CDR3 protein results from TCRdb running MiXCR on the 5' RACE reads. The table shows about 1.4 million distinct CDR3 sequences, with 45% to 70% occurring only once.

The J gene is TRBJ2-1, the V gene TRBV4-1, with 9 nucleotides matching TRBD2. This TCR was sampled from a man between 18 and 35 years old in good health. The specimen sequenced was blood. The CDR3 region is CASSQSGLAPHEQFF. The DNA of the CDR3 is TGCGCCAGCAGCCAGTCGGGACTAGCCCCCCATGAGCAGTTCTTC.